This T cell receptor (beta chain) comes out of a study of human T cells and chemical hapten exposure. Study in general: Patch tests of 0.01% DPC on the upper back were read at 6 days. Patients, chiefly female, had alopecia areata, totalis or universalis.

For this clonotype: The target antigen is unknown.

Indicated time point: patch test 2, 6 weeks after DPC sensitization. Indicated treatment: therapeutic diphenylcyclopropenone sensitization with weekly scalp DPC. Overall study findings and caveats: Healthy people's immune response may differ from that of the donors, who had alopecia.

During construction of the library, unique molecular identifiers were attached to individual cDNA molecules for quantitative, reproducible TCR counting. MiXCR, applied by TCRdb to the RACE reads, yields one record per CDR3 protein. The sample holds approximately 350,000 distinct CDR3 sequences; about 6% are singletons and the top ten take 4.5% to 6%. V was cut by 6 bases and J by 7 bases, with 21 bases left in between. Germline V CDR1 and CDR2: SNHLY, FYNNEI. The CDR3 has 15 residues. This sequence joins TRBV2 and TRBJ2-5, with D maybe TRBD1 (7 bases). The receptor's source is a young woman with alopecia areata. Some clones in this sample may be carry-over from other donors' samples. The sequencing here drew on whole blood, taken in connection with sensitization to the hapten diphenylcyclopropenone (DPC). The CDR3 reads CASSPESRQGGTQYF. CDR3 DNA sequence: TGTGCCAGCAGCCCAGAGAGTAGACAGGGAGGGACCCAGTACTTC.